This TCR beta chain was recorded in a study of early T cells in non-severe SARS-CoV-2 infection (dated by TCRdb to the early 2020s). With respect to the entire study: Bulk RNA from unsorted whole blood was used for TCR sequencing, so alpha and beta chains could not be paired. Paper-wide results and their limitations: VDJdb matching was skewed toward anti-spike CD8 responses and likely underestimated virus-specific expansions by missing private and CD4 specificities.

This clonotype was observed a handful of times. Its antigen target is currently unknown. Base qualities are not recorded, but no much larger clone differs from it by a single base. The library was produced with 5' RACE. Data came from a NextSeq 500. To correct for sequencing error and PCR bias, the TCR library protocol tagged individual cDNA molecules with unique molecular identifiers. Sequencing covered both TCR alpha and beta chains, and within each sample the abundances of alpha and beta sequences were tightly co-correlated. As for the original processing: Decombinator V4 was used to perform V gene, J gene and CDR3 annotation of TCR sequences. Expanded TCRs were defined as changing significantly between any two time points under a Poisson model with p below 0.0001. Abundances of TCRs were expressed as counts per million after normalisation to the total number of TCRs sequenced in each sample. MAIT TCRs were defined by TRAV1-2 paired with TRAJ12, TRAJ20 or TRAJ33, and iNKT TCRs by TRAV10 paired with TRAJ18. VDJdb, accessed 1 November 2021, was searched for CMV, EBV and SARS-CoV-2 annotated TCRs, excluding TCRs annotated for multiple antigens. The raw public reads went through TCRdb reprocessing: fastp at Q25, MiXCR clone calling, in-frame beta chains kept. CDR3 protein sequences are deduplicated, and each keeps its most common genes and DNA. The V and J calls follow TCRdb's processing rather than the paper's. Here the sample has just over 95,000 distinct CDR3 sequences; about 10% occur a single time. Together, the top ten hold roughly 5% of the sample.

The CDR3, cysteine through phenylalanine, is 16 amino acids long. Only the CDR3 DNA stays, 48 bases, in frame from base 1. CDR1 and CDR2, looked up from the germline V gene (reference sequence), are LGHDT and YNNKEL. The trim is 0 bases for V and 4 bases for J, with a gap of 14 bases between the germline ends. A case-control design nested within a healthcare worker cohort in London, UK, was used, with weekly nasopharyngeal swab PCR tests and blood sampling performed. Healthcare workers were recruited between 23 and 31 March 2020, during the week of the UK lockdown, and were followed weekly for up to roughly 15 weeks.

In this chain, TRBV3-1 is recombined with TRBJ2-3, and possibly TRBD2, on 5 matching bases. This receptor was identified in an adult who was a healthcare worker with PCR-confirmed SARS-CoV-2 infection or an uninfected control (not recorded which). Sequencing was performed on whole blood, taken at baseline. Read as DNA, the sequence is TGTGCCAGCAGCCAAGATCTTACCGGACTGTCAGATACGCAGTATTTT. It codes for CASSQDLTGLSDTQYF.